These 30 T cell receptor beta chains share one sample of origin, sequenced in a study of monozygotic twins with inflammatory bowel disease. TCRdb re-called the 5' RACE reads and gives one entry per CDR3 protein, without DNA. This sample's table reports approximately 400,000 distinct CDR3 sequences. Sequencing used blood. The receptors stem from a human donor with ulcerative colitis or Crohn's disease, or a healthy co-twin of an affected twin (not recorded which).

The CDR3 sequence is CASSQGLRYGELFF. The rearrangement uses TRBV4-1 and TRBJ2-2. The CDR3 loop spans 14 amino acids. Germline CDR1 reads MGHRA; CDR2 reads YSYEKL.

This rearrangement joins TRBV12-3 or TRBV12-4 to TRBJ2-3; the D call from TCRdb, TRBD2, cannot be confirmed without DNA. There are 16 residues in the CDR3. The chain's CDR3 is CASSWTSGGAPDTQYF.

CDR3 residues: CASRAGRGQPQHF. The chain employs TRBV6-1 and TRBJ1-5. The germline V gene encodes CDR1 MNHNS and CDR2 SASEGT. The CDR3 sequence is 13 residues long.

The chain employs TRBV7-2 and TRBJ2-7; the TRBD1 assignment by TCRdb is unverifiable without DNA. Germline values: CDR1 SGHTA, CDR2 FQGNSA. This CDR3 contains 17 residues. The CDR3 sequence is CASSLEAPGQGAYEQYF.

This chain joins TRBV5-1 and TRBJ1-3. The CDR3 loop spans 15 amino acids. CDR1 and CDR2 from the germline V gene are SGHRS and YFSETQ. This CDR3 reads CASSLYGLSGNTIYF.

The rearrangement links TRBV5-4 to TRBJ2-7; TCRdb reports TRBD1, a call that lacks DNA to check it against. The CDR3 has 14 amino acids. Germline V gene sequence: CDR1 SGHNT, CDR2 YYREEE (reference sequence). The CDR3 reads CASSLETASYEQYF.

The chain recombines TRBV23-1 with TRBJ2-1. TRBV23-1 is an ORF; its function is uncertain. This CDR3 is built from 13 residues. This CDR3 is CASSPATYNEQFF.

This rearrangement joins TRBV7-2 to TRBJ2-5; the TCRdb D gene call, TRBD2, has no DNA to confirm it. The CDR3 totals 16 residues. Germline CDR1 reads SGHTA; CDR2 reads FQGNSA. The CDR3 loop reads CASSLGLAGVQETQYF.

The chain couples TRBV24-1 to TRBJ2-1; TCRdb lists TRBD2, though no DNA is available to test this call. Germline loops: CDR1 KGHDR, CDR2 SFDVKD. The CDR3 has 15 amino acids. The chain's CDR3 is CATSDTLRDINEQFF.

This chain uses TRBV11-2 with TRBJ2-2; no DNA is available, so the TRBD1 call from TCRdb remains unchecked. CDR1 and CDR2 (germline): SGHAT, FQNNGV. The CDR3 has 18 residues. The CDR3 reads CASSLFGQGVRHTGELFF. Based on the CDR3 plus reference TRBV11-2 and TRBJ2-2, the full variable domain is EAGVAQSPRYKIIEKRQSVAFWCNPISGHATLYWYQQILGQGPKLLIQFQNNGVVDDSQLPKDRFSAERLKGVDSTLKIQPAKLEDSAVYLCASSLFGQGVRHTGELFFGEGSRLTVL.

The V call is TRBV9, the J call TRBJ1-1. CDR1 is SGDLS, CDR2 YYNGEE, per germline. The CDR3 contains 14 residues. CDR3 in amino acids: CASSVGQPNTEAFF.

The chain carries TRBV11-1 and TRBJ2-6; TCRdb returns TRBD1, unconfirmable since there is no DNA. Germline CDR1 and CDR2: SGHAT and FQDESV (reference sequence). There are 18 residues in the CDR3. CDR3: CASSFDRGQSSGANVLTF.

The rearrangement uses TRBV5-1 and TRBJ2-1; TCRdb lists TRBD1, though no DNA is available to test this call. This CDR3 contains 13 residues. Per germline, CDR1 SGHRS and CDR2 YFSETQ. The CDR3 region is CASSSRVYNEQFF.

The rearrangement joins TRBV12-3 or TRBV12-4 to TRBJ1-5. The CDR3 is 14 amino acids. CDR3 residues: CASSPGREKVPQHF.

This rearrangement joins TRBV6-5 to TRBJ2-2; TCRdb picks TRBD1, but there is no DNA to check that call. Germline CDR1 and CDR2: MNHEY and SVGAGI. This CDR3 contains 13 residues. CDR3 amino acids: CASSYRGDRELFF.

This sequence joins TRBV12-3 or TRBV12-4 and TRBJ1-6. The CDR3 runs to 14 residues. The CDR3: CASVASTWNSPLHF.

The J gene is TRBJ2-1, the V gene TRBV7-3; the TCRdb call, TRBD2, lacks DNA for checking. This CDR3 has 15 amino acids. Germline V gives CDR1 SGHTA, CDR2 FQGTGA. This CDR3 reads CASSQPGTMYNEQFF.

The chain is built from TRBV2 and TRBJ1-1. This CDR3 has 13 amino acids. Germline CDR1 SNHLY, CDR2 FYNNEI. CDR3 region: CASSAHANTEAFF.

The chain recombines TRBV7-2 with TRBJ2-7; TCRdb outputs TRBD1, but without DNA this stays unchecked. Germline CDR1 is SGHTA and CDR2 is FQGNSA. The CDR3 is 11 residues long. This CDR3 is CASSPLYEQYF.

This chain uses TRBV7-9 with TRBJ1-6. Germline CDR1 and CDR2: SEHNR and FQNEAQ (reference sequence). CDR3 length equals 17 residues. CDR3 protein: CASSFGGTRQTNSPLHF.

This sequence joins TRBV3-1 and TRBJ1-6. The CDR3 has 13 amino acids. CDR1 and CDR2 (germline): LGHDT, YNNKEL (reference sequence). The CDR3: CASSQERNSPLHF.

CDR3 loop: CASQDSGANEQYF. The chain carries TRBV19 and TRBJ2-7; with no DNA, the TCRdb D assignment of TRBD2 cannot be verified. The CDR3 runs to 13 residues. The V gene's germline CDR1 is LNHDA and CDR2 SQIVND (reference sequence).

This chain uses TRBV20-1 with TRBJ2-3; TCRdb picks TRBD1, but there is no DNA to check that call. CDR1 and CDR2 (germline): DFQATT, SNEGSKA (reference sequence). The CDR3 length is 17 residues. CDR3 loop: CSARVTPGGGGTDTQYF.

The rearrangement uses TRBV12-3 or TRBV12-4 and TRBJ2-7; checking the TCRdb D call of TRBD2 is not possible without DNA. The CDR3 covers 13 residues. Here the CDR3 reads CASKSGREDEQYF.

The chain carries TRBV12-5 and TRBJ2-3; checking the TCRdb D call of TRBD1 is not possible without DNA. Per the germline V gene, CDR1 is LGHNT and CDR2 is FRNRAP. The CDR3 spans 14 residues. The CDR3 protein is CASAQDGILGTQYF.

The CDR3 spells CASSPGAIEAFF. This chain links TRBV18 with TRBJ1-1; TCRdb designates TRBD1, a call that cannot be tested without DNA. This CDR3 is built from 12 residues. CDR1 and CDR2 from the germline V gene are KGHSH and LQKENI.

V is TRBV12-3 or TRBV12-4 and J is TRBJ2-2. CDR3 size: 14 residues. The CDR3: CASILTGATGELFF.

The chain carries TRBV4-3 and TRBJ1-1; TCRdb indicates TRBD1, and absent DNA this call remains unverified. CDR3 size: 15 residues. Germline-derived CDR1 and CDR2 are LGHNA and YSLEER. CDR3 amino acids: CASSQGLGVNTEAFF.

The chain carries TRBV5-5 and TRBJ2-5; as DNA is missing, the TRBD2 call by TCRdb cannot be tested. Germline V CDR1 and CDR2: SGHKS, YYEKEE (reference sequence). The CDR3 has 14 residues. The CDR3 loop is CASSLAVGLETQYF.

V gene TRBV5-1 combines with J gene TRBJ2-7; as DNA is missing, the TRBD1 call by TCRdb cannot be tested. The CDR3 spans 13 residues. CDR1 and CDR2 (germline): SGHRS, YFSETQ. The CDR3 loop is CASSWSREGEQYF.